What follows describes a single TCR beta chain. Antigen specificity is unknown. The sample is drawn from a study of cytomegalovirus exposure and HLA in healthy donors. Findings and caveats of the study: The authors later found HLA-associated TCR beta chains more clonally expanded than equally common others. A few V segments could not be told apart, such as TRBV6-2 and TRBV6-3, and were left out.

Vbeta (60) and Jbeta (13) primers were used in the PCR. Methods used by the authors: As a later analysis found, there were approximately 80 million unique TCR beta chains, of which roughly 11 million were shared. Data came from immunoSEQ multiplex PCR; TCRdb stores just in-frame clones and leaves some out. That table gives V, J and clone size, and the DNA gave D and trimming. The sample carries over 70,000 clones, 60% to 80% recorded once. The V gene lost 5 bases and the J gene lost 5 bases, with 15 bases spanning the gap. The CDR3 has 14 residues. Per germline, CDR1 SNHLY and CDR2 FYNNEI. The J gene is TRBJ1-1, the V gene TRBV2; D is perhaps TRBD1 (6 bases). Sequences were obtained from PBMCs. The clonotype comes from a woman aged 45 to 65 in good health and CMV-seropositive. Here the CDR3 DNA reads TGTGCCAGCAGTCTGACGACCCAGGGGACTGAAGCTTTCTTT. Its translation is CASSLTTQGTEAFF. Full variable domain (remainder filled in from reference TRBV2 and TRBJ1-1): EPEVTQTPSHQVTQMGQEVILRCVPISNHLYFYWYRQILGQKVEFLVSFYNNEISEKSEIFDDQFSVERPDGSNFTLKIRSTKLEDSAMYFCASSLTTQGTEAFFGQGTRLTVV.